The present entry profiles one TCR beta chain with its context. The antigen is undetermined. Between the trimmed V and J ends, which lost 6 bases and 4 bases, there was a span of 10 bases. The CDR3 sequence is 12 residues long. Stable hyperthyroidism referred to disease that showed no ophthalmopathy within 18 months of follow-up. Patients were diagnosed from clinical symptoms, serum thyroxine, TRAb, thyroid ultrasound and orbital computed tomography. The data were taken from a study of Graves' ophthalmopathy and Graves' hyperthyroidism. The authors amplified TCR beta CDR3 regions, and they did so from RNA transcripts for repertoire sequencing. RT-PCR with HTBI primers came first, then second-round multiplex PCR. TCRdb re-called the multiplex PCR reads with MiXCR, one entry per CDR3 protein. The table has a few hundred thousand distinct CDR3 sequences, about 18% seen once. Study-wide results and limits: Most expanded clonotypes from thyroid (those above 0.001 frequency) were also found in blood.

The receptor was isolated from an adult woman with stable Graves' hyperthyroidism. The genes are TRBV12-3 or TRBV12-4 and TRBJ2-7; possible D gene TRBD1, 5 bases. Sequencing was performed on peripheral blood. CDR3 sequence: CASRMGRYEQYF. The CDR3 region has the DNA TGTGCCAGCAGGATGGGGCGTTACGAGCAGTACTTC.